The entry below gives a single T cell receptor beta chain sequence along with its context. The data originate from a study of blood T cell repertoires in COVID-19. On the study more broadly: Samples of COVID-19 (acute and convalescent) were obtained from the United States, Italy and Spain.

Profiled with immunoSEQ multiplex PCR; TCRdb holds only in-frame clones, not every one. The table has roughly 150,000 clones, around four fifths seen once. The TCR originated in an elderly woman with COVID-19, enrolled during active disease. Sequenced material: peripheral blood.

The CDR3 sequence: CASSPDRSYGYTF. Written as DNA, the CDR3 is TGTGCCAGCAGCCCCGACAGGAGCTATGGCTACACCTTC. This rearrangement joins TRBV5-4 to TRBJ1-2; a weak D match, TRBD1 (6 bases). Trimming took 4 bases from V and 4 from J, leaving 11 bases between them. Germline CDR1 SGHNT, CDR2 YYREEE (reference sequence). The length of the CDR3 is 13 residues.